This entry is about one TCR beta chain. Measured with immunoSEQ multiplex PCR; TCRdb has only the in-frame clones, and not every one. The sample includes 13,000 or so clones, more than 80% of them seen just once. There are 15 residues in the CDR3. Trimming took off 0 bases at V and 2 bases at J, with 8 bases between the two ends. The germline V gene has CDR1 LNHNV and CDR2 YYDKDF (reference sequence). The source of the sample is a study of monozygotic twins with cystic fibrosis. The clonotype originates from a boy between 10 and 17 years old with cystic fibrosis. The V gene is TRBV15, the J gene TRBJ1-3; D is possibly TRBD1 (5 bases). What was sequenced was blood. CDR3: CATSREGGTGNTIYF. The CDR3 nucleotides read TGTGCCACCAGCAGAGAGGGGGGGACTGGAAACACCATATATTTT.